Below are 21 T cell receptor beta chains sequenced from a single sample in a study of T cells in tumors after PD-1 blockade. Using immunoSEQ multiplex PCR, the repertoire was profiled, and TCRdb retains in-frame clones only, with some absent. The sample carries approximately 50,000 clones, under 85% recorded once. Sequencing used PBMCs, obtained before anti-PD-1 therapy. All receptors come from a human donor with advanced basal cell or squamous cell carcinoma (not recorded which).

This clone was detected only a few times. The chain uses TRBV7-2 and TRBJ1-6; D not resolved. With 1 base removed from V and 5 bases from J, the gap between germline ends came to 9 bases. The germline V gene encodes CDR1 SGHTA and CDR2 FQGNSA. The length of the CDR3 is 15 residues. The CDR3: CASSLGTADNSPLHF. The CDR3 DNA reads TGTGCCAGCAGCTTAGGAACGGCCGATAATTCACCCCTCCACTTT.

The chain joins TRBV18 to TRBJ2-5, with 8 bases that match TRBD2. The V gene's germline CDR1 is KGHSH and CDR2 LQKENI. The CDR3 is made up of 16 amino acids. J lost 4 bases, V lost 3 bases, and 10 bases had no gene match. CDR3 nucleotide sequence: TGTGCCAGCTCACCCCCTTCCGGGAGGGTTGGAGAGACCCAGTACTTC. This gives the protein CASSPPSGRVGETQYF.

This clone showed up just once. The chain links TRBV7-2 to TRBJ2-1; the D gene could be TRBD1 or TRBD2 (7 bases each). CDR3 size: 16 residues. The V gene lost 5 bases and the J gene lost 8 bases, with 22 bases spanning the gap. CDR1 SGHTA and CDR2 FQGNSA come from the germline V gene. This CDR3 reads CASSPGGRGVRDEQFF. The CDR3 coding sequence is TGTGCCAGCAGCCCAGGGGGTCGGGGGGTCAGGGATGAGCAGTTCTTC.

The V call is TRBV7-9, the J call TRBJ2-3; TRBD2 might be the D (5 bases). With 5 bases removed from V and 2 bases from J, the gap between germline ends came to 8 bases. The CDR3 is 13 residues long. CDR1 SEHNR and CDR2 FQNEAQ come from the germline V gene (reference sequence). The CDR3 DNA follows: TGTGCCAGCAGCCCAGACTACACAGATACGCAGTATTTT. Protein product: CASSPDYTDTQYF.

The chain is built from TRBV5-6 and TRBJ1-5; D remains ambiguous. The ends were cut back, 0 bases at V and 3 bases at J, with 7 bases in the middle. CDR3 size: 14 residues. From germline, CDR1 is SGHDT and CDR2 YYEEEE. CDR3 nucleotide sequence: TGTGCCAGCAGCTTGGCCACTGACAATCAGCCCCAGCATTTT. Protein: CASSLATDNQPQHF.

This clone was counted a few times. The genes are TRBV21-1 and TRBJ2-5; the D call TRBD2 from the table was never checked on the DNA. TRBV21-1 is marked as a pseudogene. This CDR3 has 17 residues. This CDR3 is CASSKDVRLVEQETQYF. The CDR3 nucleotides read TGTGCCAGCAGCAAAGATGTGAGGCTAGTCGAACAAGAGACCCAGTACTTC.

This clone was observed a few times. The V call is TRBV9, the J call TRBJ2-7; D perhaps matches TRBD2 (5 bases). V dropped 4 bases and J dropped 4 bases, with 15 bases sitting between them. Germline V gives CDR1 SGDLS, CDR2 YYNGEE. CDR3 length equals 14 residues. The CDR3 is CASSPRGRGYEQYF. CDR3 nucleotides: TGTGCCAGCAGCCCCCGGGGAAGAGGTTACGAGCAGTACTTC.

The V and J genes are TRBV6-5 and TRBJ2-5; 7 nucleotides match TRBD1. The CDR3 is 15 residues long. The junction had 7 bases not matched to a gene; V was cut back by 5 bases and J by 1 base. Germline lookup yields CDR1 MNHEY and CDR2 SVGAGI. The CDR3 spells CASSTGQAIQETQYF. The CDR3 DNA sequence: TGTGCCAGCAGTACAGGACAGGCGATCCAAGAGACCCAGTACTTC.

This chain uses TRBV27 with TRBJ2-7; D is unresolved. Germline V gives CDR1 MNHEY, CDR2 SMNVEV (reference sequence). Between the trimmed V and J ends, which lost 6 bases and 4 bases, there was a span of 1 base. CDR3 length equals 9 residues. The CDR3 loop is CASRYEQYF. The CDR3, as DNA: TGTGCCAGCAGGTACGAGCAGTACTTC.

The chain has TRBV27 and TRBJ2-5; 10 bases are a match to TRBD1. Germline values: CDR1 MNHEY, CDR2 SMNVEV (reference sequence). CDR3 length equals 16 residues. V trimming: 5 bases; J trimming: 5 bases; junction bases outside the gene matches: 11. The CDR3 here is CASSGTGALFWETQYF. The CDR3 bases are TGTGCCAGCAGTGGGACAGGGGCGTTATTCTGGGAGACCCAGTACTTC.

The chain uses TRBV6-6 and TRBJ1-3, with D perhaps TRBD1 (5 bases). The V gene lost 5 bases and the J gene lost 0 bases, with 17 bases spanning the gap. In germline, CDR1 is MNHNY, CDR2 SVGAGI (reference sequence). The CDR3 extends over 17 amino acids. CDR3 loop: CASSPRAGAYSGNTIYF. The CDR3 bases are TGTGCCAGCAGTCCAAGGGCCGGGGCGTACTCTGGAAACACCATATATTTT.

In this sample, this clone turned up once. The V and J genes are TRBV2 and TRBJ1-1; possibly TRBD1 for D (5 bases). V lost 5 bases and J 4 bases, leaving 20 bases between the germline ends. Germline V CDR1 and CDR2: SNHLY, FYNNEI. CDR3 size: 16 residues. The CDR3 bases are TGTGCCAGCAGTTGGGGAGTGATGGCGGGGGGCACTGAAGCTTTCTTT. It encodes CASSWGVMAGGTEAFF.

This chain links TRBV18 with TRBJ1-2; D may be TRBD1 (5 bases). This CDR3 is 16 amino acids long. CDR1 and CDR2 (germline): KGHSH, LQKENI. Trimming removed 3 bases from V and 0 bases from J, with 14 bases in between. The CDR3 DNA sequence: TGTGCCAGCTCACCTACCCAGGGCCTAGCTAACTATGGCTACACCTTC. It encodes CASSPTQGLANYGYTF.

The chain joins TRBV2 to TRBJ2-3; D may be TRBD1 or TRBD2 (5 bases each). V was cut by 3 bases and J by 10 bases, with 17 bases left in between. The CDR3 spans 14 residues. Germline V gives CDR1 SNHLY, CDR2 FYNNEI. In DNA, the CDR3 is TGTGCCAGCAGTGACGGGACGAGCCTGGTGTCGCAGTATTTT. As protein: CASSDGTSLVSQYF.

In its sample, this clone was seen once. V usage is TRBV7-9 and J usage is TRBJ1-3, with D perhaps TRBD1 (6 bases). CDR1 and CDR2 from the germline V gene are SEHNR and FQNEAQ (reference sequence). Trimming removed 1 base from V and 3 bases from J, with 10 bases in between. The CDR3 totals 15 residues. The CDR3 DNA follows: TGTGCCAGCAGCTTAGTCCAGGGGATTGGAAACACCATATATTTT. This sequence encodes CASSLVQGIGNTIYF.

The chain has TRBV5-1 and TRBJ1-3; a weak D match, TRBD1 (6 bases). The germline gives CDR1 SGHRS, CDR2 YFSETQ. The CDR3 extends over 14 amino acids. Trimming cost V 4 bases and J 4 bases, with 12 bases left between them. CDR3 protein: CASSPRDTGNTIYF. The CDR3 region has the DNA TGCGCCAGCAGCCCCCGGGACACCGGAAACACCATATATTTT.

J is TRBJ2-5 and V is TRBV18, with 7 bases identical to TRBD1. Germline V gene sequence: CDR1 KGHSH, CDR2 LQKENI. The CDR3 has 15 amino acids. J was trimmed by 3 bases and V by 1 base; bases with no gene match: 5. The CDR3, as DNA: TGTGCCAGCTCACCACAGACAGGGAACGAAGAGACCCAGTACTTC. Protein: CASSPQTGNEETQYF. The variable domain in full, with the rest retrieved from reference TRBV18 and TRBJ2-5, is NAGVMQNPRHLVRRRGQEARLRCSPMKGHSHVYWYRQLPEEGLKFMVYLQKENIIDESGMPKERFSAEFPKEGPSILRIQQVVRGDSAAYFCASSPQTGNEETQYFGPGTRLLVL.

The CDR3 nucleotides read TGTGCCAGCAGCCCTAACTCCGCTGGAAACACCATATATTTT. It is translated as CASSPNSAGNTIYF. The chain uses TRBV7-9 and TRBJ1-3; D is unclear. Germline CDR1 SEHNR, CDR2 FQNEAQ (reference sequence). The CDR3 runs to 14 residues. Trimming left V 5 bases short and J 2 bases short, with 10 bases between.

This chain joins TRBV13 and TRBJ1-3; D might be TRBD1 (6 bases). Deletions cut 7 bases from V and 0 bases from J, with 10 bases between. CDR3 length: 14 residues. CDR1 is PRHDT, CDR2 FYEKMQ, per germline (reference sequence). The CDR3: CASTTGYSGNTIYF. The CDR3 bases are TGTGCCAGCACGACAGGTTACTCTGGAAACACCATATATTTT.

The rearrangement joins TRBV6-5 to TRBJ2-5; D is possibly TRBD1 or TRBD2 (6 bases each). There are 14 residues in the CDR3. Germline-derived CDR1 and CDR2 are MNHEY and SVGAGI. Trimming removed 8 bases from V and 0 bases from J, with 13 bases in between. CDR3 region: CASRTGAHQETQYF. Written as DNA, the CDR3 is TGTGCCAGCCGGACGGGGGCCCACCAAGAGACCCAGTACTTC.

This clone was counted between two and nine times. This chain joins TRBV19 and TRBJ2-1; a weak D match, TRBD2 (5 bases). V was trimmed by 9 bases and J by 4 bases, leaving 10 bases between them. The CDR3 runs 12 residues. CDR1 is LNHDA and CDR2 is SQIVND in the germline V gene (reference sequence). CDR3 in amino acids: CASGIQYNEQFF. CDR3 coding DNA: TGTGCCAGCGGGATACAATACAATGAGCAGTTCTTC.